A selection of T cell receptor beta chains follows, all from one sample in a study of T cells in Graves' hyperthyroidism and ophthalmopathy. TCRdb reprocessed the multiplex PCR reads via MiXCR and lists one record per CDR3 protein. The sample has some 760,000 distinct CDR3 sequences, approximately 14% seen once; the top ten hold roughly 10%. The material sequenced was blood. The receptors were gathered from a woman aged 18-29 years with Graves' hyperthyroidism. CDR3s include the opening cysteine and the closing phenylalanine or tryptophan. Fields, in order: J gene, clone size, D gene, CDR3 length, V gene, CDR3 protein, CDR3 DNA. D genes are given only for firm matches. Clone size appears in some rows only: once, few, many, or a class for an expanded clone.

TRBJ2-1	few	.	17	TRBV5-5	CASSLRGTPDSYNEQFF	TGTGCCAGCAGCTTAAGGGGGACGCCCGACTCCTACAATGAGCAGTTCTTC
TRBJ2-1	many	.	12	TRBV12-3/TRBV12-4	CASRGLATEQFF	TGTGCCAGCAGAGGTCTAGCTACTGAGCAGTTCTTC
TRBJ1-3	many	.	17	TRBV2	CASSVDGQGNSGNTIYF	TGTGCCAGCAGTGTCGATGGGCAGGGGAACTCTGGAAACACCATATATTTT
TRBJ2-2	.	.	15	TRBV19	CASCRAALNTGELFF	TGTGCCAGTTGTCGGGCCGCCTTAAACACCGGGGAGCTGTTTTTT
TRBJ1-1	many	.	12	TRBV3-1	CASSHGYTEAFF	TGTGCCAGCAGCCACGGCTACACTGAAGCTTTCTTT
TRBJ2-1	many	TRBD1	17	TRBV24-1	CATSDTRQGAVYNEQFF	TGTGCCACCAGTGACACCCGACAGGGGGCTGTCTACAATGAGCAGTTCTTC
TRBJ2-7	many	TRBD2	13	TRBV28	CASISGTTYEQYF	TGTGCCAGCATCTCTGGGACTACCTACGAGCAGTACTTC
TRBJ2-3	.	.	12	TRBV29-1	CSVVDSPGTQYF	TGCAGCGTTGTCGACTCCCCGGGTACGCAGTATTTT
TRBJ1-4	few	TRBD1	15	TRBV6-1	CASRHDRGSNEKLFF	TGTGCCAGCAGGCATGACAGGGGGTCTAATGAAAAACTGTTTTTT
TRBJ2-1	many	.	15	TRBV27	CASSLERRLYNEQFF	TGTGCCAGCAGTTTAGAGCGGCGACTCTACAATGAGCAGTTCTTC
TRBJ2-3	.	TRBD2	16	TRBV28	CASSPLAGANTDTQYF	TGTGCCAGCAGTCCCCTAGCGGGAGCGAACACAGATACGCAGTATTTT
TRBJ1-1	many	.	17	TRBV2	CASRASISTVSNTEAFF	TGTGCCAGCAGAGCCAGCATATCGACAGTCTCGAACACTGAAGCTTTCTTT
TRBJ2-7	.	TRBD1	16	TRBV27	CASSSRVGQPSYEQYF	TGTGCCAGCAGTTCACGAGTGGGACAGCCGTCCTACGAGCAGTACTTC
TRBJ2-5	.	TRBD2	13	TRBV29-1	CSVVTSGGEIQYF	TGCAGCGTTGTGACTAGCGGGGGAGAGATCCAGTACTTC
TRBJ2-1	.	.	15	TRBV19	CASSIGAGARNEQFF	TGTGCCAGTAGTATAGGGGCAGGGGCGCGCAATGAGCAGTTCTTC
TRBJ1-2	many	TRBD1	15	TRBV12-3/TRBV12-4	CASSLGTDQTYGYTF	TGTGCCAGCAGTCTCGGGACAGACCAAACCTATGGCTACACCTTC
TRBJ1-1	many	.	14	TRBV3-1	CASSQGQLTTEAFF	TGTGCCAGCAGCCAAGGACAGCTGACCACTGAAGCTTTCTTT
TRBJ2-1	many	TRBD2	16	TRBV30	CAWSVRASGSSNEQFF	TGTGCCTGGAGTGTACGTGCTAGCGGGAGCAGCAATGAGCAGTTCTTC
TRBJ2-5	many	TRBD1	14	TRBV14	CASSLNHRGETQYF	TGTGCCAGCAGCCTTAACCACAGGGGTGAGACCCAGTACTTC
TRBJ2-3	many	TRBD1	17	TRBV18	CASSPRQGARSTDTQYF	TGTGCCAGCTCACCGCGACAGGGGGCGAGGAGCACAGATACGCAGTATTTT
TRBJ1-2	few	.	13	TRBV2	CASGLAPIYGYTF	TGTGCCAGCGGTCTTGCCCCAATTTATGGCTACACCTTC
TRBJ2-3	many	.	14	TRBV27	CASSLSSGADTQYF	TGTGCCAGCAGTTTATCGTCAGGGGCAGATACGCAGTATTTT
TRBJ2-7	many	.	13	TRBV6-1	CASSQARGYEQYF	TGTGCCAGCAGTCAAGCGCGGGGCTACGAGCAGTACTTC
TRBJ2-7	.	.	17	TRBV4-2	CASSQGGRDESYYEQYF	TGTGCCAGCAGCCAAGGGGGAAGGGACGAGTCTTACTACGAGCAGTACTTC
TRBJ2-7	few	.	16	TRBV4-2	CASSQEDAQSSYEQYF	TGTGCCAGCAGCCAGGAGGACGCCCAGAGCTCCTACGAGCAGTACTTC
TRBJ2-7	many	.	15	TRBV30	CAWSVTWDRSYEQYF	TGTGCCTGGAGTGTAACGTGGGACCGATCCTACGAGCAGTACTTC
TRBJ1-2	few	.	13	TRBV12-3/TRBV12-4	CATQGRGKGGYTF	TGTGCCACCCAAGGGCGGGGTAAAGGTGGCTACACCTTC
TRBJ2-7	few	.	13	TRBV7-2	CASSLSPGTEQYF	TGTGCCAGCAGCTTAAGCCCGGGGACCGAGCAGTACTTC
TRBJ2-1	many	TRBD2	17	TRBV7-9	CASSLGRRAREGMRQFF	TGTGCCAGCAGCTTAGGCCGCCGTGCGCGGGAGGGCATGCGGCAGTTCTTC
TRBJ2-3	.	.	17	TRBV4-1	CASSHRVGSFVTDTQYF	TGCGCCAGCAGCCACCGAGTTGGGAGTTTCGTCACAGATACGCAGTATTTT
TRBJ2-1	.	.	16	TRBV12-3/TRBV12-4	CASSPMGGGPYNEQFF	TGTGCCAGCAGCCCAATGGGGGGGGGCCCTTACAATGAGCAGTTCTTC
TRBJ2-2	many	.	15	TRBV7-3	CASSLGRGSAGELFF	TGTGCCAGCAGCCTTGGAAGGGGCTCGGCCGGGGAGCTGTTTTTT
TRBJ2-1	.	.	10	TRBV20-1	CSASSYEQFF	TGCAGTGCTAGTTCTTACGAGCAGTTCTTC
TRBJ2-3	many	.	14	TRBV29-1	CSVGGLGVTDTQYF	TGCAGCGTGGGGGGACTGGGGGTTACAGATACGCAGTATTTT
TRBJ2-7	.	.	15	TRBV4-1	CASSQGRAGGYEQYF	TGCGCCAGCAGCCAAGGGAGGGCAGGGGGTTACGAGCAGTACTTC
TRBJ2-2	.	.	14	TRBV19	CASSGGWDTGELFF	TGTGCCAGCTCTGGAGGGTGGGACACCGGGGAGCTGTTTTTT
TRBJ2-3	many	.	18	TRBV20-1	CSALPDSPKNPSTDTQYF	TGCAGTGCTCTTCCGGACTCTCCGAAAAACCCTAGCACAGATACGCAGTATTTT
TRBJ2-1	.	.	15	TRBV6-1	CASREASWSNNEQFF	TGTGCCAGCAGAGAGGCGAGCTGGAGCAACAATGAGCAGTTCTTC
TRBJ2-5	few	.	15	TRBV4-1	CASSQVGLVQETQYF	TGCGCCAGCAGCCAAGTAGGTCTAGTCCAAGAGACCCAGTACTTC
TRBJ2-6	.	.	16	TRBV25-1	CASSEWSSSGANVLTF	TGTGCCAGCAGTGAATGGTCAAGCTCTGGGGCCAACGTCCTGACTTTC
TRBJ1-2	.	TRBD1	17	TRBV7-9	CASSHRVFDRGPYGYTF	TGTGCCAGCAGCCACCGAGTATTCGACAGGGGTCCGTATGGCTACACCTTC
TRBJ1-1	.	.	13	TRBV10-1	CASSVQTHTEAFF	TGCGCCAGCAGTGTCCAAACCCACACTGAAGCTTTCTTT
TRBJ2-3	few	.	13	TRBV20-1	CSASRWGQGTQYF	TGCAGTGCTAGTCGGTGGGGCCAGGGTACGCAGTATTTT
TRBJ2-1	.	TRBD2	17	TRBV9	CASSVNLAGGSYNEQFF	TGTGCCAGCAGCGTTAACCTAGCGGGGGGCTCCTACAATGAGCAGTTCTTC
TRBJ1-2	.	.	11	TRBV29-1	CSVGGAYGYTF	TGCAGCGTTGGCGGGGCTTATGGCTACACCTTC